This T cell receptor beta chain was identified during a study of blood T cell repertoires in COVID-19. As for the study in general: Donors in the United States, Italy and Spain gave samples during acute or convalescent COVID-19. Sources were T cells, B-cell-depleted T cells, or PBMCs; the material itself was cDNA or gDNA.

This clone occurred many times. This table comes from immunoSEQ multiplex PCR, and its TCRdb copy is limited to in-frame clones, with some not included. The table lists approximately 280,000 clones, approximately 78% of them singletons. Germline V CDR1 and CDR2: LGHNA, YNFKEQ. CDR3 size: 17 residues. V lost 0 bases, J lost 2 bases, and 15 bases lay in between. Individuals aged roughly 18 to 95 years were recruited from approximately 24 US areas. Each exposed participant met a COVID-19 case in the 2 weeks preceding study entry. This clonotype was obtained from a man between 40 and 49 years old who had been exposed to COVID-19. The chain is built from TRBV4-2 and TRBJ2-3; D ambiguous. The sequenced sample consisted of PBMCs or T cells enriched from blood (not recorded which). CDR3 loop: CASSQEALTIPTDTQYF. The CDR3 DNA sequence: TGTGCCAGCAGCCAAGAGGCACTAACTATCCCCACAGATACGCAGTATTTT.